Sequencing of this T cell receptor beta chain was carried out in a study of regulatory T cells in long-lasting Graves disease. Building of the TCR beta libraries involved iRepertoire HTBI primers and Arm-PCR of CDR3 regions. Each CDR3 protein is one row after TCRdb ran MiXCR on the multiplex PCR reads. The sample records roughly 350,000 distinct CDR3 sequences, around 17% being singletons. Germline V gene data show CDR1 as SGHRS and CDR2 as YFSETQ. V was pared by 0 bases and J by 3 bases, with 11 bases between. The CDR3 contains 15 residues. The table lists this clonotype with many counts. The antigen is unknown. Stated time point: newly diagnosed GD, antithyroid drugs for less than 3 months. Scientists built the TCR library using RNA that was extracted from PBMCs. General study points: Persistent cases favored TRBV28, TRBJ1-2 and TRBJ2-5.

These same data were also listed under a study on T cells in Graves' hyperthyroidism and ophthalmopathy. As reported in that work: The study excluded patients with uncontrolled infection, other autoimmune disease, pregnancy or lactation. Orbital computed tomography, thyroid ultrasound, serum thyroxine and TRAb, and clinical symptoms together informed the diagnoses.

This chain links TRBV5-1 with TRBJ2-3; tentative D call: TRBD1 (6 bases). This receptor was taken from a man aged 40-55 years with Graves disease. The sample was peripheral blood mononuclear cells (PBMCs), taken at new diagnosis, from a patient treated with antithyroid drugs. Here the CDR3 reads CASSLGPTGTDTQYF. The CDR3 DNA follows: TGCGCCAGCAGCTTGGGGCCTACAGGGACAGATACGCAGTATTTT.